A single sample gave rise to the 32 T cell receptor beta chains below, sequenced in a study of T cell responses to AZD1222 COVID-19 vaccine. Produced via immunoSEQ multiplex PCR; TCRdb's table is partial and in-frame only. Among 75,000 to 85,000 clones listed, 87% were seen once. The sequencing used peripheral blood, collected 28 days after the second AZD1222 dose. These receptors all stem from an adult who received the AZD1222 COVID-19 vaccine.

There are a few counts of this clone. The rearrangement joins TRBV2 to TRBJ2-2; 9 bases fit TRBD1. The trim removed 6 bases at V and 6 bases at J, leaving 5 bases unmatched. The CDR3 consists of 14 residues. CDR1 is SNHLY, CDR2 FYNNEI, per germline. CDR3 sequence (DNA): TGTGCCAGCAGCCGGGACAGGGTCTCCGGGGAGCTGTTTTTT. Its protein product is CASSRDRVSGELFF.

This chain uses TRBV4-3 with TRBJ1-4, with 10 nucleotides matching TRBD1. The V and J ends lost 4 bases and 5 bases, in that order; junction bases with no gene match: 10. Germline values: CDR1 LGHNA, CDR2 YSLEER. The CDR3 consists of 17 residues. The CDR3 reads CASSLSGTGEWNEKLFF. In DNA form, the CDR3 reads TGCGCCAGCAGCCTCTCCGGGACAGGGGAGTGGAATGAAAAACTGTTTTTT.

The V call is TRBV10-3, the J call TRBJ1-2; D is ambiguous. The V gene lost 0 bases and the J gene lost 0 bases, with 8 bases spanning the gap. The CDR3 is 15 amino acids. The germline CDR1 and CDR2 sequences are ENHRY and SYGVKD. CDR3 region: CAISESGGTNYGYTF. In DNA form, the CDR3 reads TGTGCCATCAGTGAGTCTGGAGGGACTAACTATGGCTACACCTTC.

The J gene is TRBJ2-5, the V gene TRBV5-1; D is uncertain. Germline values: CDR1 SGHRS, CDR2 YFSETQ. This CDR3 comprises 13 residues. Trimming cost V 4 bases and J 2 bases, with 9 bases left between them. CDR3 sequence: CASSQGMQETQYF. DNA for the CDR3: TGCGCCAGCAGCCAAGGAATGCAAGAGACCCAGTACTTC.

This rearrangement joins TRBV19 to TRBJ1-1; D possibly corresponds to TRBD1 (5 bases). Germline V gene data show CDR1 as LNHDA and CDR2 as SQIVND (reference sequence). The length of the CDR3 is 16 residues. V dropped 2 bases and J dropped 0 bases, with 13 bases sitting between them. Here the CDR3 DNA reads TGTGCCAGTAGTATAACCCCCCAGGGTATGAACACTGAAGCTTTCTTT. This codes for CASSITPQGMNTEAFF.

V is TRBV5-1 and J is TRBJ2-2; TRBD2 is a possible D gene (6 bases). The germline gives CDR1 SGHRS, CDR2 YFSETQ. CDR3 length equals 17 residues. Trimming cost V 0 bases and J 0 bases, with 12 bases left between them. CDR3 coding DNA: TGCGCCAGCAGCTTGGCGCCGTCGGGGGCGAACACCGGGGAGCTGTTTTTT. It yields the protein CASSLAPSGANTGELFF.

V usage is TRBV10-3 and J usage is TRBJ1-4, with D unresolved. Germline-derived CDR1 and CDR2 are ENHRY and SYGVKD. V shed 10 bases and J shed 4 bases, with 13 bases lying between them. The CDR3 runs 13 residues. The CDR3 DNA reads TGTGCCACCCAAAGGGATTTTAATGAAAAACTGTTTTTT. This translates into CATQRDFNEKLFF.

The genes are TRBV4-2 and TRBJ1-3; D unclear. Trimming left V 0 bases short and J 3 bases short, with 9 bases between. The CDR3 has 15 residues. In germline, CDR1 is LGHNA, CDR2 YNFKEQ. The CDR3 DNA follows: TGTGCCAGCAGCCAAGATAACATGGGTGGAAACACCATATATTTT. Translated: CASSQDNMGGNTIYF.

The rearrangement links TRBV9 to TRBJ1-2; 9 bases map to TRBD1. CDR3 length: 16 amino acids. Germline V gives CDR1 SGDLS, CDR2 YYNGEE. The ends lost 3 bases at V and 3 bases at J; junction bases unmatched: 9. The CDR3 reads CASSGGDREVDYGYTF. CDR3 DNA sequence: TGTGCCAGCAGCGGAGGGGACAGGGAAGTCGACTATGGCTACACCTTC.

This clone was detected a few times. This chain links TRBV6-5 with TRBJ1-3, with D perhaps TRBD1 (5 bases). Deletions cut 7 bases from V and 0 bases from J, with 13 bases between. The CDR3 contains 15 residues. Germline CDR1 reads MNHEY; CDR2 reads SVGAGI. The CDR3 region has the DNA TGTGCCAGCAAATGGGACGCAAACTCTGGAAACACCATATATTTT. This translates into CASKWDANSGNTIYF.

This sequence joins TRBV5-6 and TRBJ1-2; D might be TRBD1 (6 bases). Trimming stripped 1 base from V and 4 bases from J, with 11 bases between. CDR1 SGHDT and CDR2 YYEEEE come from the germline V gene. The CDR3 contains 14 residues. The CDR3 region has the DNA TGTGCCAGCAGCTTGACCTCAGGGGCCTATGGCTACACCTTC. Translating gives CASSLTSGAYGYTF.

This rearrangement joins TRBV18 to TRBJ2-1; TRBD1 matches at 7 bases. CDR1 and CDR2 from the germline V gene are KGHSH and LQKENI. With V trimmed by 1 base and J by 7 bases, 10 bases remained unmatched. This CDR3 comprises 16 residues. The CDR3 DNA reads TGTGCCAGCTCACCACGGGACAGAGACTTTCGGAATGAGCAGTTCTTC. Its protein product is CASSPRDRDFRNEQFF.

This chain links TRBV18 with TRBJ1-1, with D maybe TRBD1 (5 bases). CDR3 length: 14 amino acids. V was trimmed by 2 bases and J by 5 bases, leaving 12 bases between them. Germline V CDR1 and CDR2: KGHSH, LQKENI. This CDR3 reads CASSPGGGQTEAFF. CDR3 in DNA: TGTGCCAGCTCACCAGGGGGTGGTCAGACTGAAGCTTTCTTT. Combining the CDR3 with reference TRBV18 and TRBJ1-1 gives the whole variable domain NAGVMQNPRHLVRRRGQEARLRCSPMKGHSHVYWYRQLPEEGLKFMVYLQKENIIDESGMPKERFSAEFPKEGPSILRIQQVVRGDSAAYFCASSPGGGQTEAFFGQGTRLTVV.

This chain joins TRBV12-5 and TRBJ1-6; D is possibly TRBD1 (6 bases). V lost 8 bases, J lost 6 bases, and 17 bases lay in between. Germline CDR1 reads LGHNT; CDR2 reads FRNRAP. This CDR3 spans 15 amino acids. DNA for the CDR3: TGTGCTAGTACCTCCGGACAGCCTGGTAATTCACCCCTCCACTTT. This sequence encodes CASTSGQPGNSPLHF.

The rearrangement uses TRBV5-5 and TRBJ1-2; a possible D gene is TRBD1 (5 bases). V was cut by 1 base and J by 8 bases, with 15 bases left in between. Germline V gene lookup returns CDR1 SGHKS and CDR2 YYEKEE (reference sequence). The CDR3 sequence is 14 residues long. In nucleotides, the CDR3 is TGTGCCAGCAGCTTGAGGCTTGGACAATACGGCTACACCTTC. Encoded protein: CASSLRLGQYGYTF.

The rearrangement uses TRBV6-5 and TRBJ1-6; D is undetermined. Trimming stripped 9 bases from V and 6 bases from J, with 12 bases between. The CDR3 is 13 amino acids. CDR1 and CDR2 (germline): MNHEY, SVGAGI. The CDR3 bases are TGTGCCAGAAGGGCCACCCGTAATTCACCCCTCCACTTT. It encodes CARRATRNSPLHF.

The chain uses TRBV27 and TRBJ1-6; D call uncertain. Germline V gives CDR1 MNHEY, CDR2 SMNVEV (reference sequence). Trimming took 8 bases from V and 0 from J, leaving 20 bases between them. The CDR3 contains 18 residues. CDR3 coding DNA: TGTGCCAGCTCCCCTGGACCGATGGCTACCTCCTATAATTCACCCCTCCACTTT. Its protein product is CASSPGPMATSYNSPLHF.

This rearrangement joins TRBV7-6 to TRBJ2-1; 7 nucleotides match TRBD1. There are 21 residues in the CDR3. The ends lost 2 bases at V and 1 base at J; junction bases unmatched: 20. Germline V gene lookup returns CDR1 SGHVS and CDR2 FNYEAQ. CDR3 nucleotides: TGTGCCAGCAGCTTATCGATAGCAGGGGGTTCCCCGATCAATTCCTACAATGAGCAGTTCTTC. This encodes CASSLSIAGGSPINSYNEQFF. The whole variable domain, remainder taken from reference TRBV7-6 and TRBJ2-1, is GAGVSQSPRYKVTKRGQDVALRCDPISGHVSLYWYRQALGQGPEFLTYFNYEAQQDKSGLPNDRFSAERPEGSISTLTIQRTEQRDSAMYRCASSLSIAGGSPINSYNEQFFGPGTRLTVL.

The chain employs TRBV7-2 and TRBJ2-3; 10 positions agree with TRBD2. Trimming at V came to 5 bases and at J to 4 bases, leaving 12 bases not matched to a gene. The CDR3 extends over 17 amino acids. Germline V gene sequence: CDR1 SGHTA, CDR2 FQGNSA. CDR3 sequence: CASSPRLSGGAADTQYF. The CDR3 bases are TGTGCCAGCAGCCCCCGACTGAGCGGGGGGGCCGCAGATACGCAGTATTTT.

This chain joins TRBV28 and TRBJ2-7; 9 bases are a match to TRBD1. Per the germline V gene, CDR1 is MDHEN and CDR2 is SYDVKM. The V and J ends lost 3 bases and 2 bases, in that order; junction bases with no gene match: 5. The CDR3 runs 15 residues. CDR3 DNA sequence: TGTGCCAGCAGTTTTAAATGGGACAGGGCCTACGAGCAGTACTTC. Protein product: CASSFKWDRAYEQYF.

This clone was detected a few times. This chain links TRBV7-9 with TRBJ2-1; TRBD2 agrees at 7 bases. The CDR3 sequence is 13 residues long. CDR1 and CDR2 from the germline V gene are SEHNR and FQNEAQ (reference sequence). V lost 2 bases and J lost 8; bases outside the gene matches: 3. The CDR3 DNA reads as TGTGCCAGCAGCTTACTTGGGGGGGATGAGCAGTTCTTC. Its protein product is CASSLLGGDEQFF. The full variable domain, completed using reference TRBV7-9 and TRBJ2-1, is DTGVSQNPRHKITKRGQNVTFRCDPISEHNRLYWYRQTLGQGPEFLTYFQNEAQLEKSRLLSDRFSAERPKGSFSTLEIQRTEQGDSAMYLCASSLLGGDEQFFGPGTRLTVL.

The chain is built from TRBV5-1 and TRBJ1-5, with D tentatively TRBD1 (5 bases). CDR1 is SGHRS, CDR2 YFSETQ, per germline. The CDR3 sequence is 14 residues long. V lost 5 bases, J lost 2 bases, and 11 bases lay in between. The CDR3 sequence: CASRPDRGNQPQHF. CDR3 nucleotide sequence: TGCGCCAGCAGACCCGACAGAGGCAATCAGCCCCAGCATTTT.

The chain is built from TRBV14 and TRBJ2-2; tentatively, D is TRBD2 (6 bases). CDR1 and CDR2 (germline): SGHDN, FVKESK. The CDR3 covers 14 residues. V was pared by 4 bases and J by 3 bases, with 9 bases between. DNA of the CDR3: TGTGCCAGCAGCCTAGGGAGGTACACCGGGGAGCTGTTTTTT. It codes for CASSLGRYTGELFF.

The DNA of the CDR3 is TGTGCCAGCAGCTTGAGTAGGGGTAGGGCCTACGAGCAGTACTTC. Amino acid sequence: CASSLSRGRAYEQYF. This chain joins TRBV5-8 and TRBJ2-7; D might be TRBD1 (5 bases). Trimming cost V 1 base and J 2 bases, with 13 bases left between them. CDR3 length equals 15 residues. From germline, CDR1 is SGHTS and CDR2 YDEGEE.

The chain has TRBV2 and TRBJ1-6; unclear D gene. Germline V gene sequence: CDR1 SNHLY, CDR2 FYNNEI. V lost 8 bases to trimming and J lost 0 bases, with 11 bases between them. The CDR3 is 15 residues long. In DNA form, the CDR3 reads TGTGCCAGCGGAGCTACAACCTCCTATAATTCACCCCTCCACTTT. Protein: CASGATTSYNSPLHF.

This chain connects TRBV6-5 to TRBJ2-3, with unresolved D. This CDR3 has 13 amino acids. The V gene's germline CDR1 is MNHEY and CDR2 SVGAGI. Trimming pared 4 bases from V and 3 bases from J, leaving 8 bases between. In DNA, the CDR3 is TGTGCCAGCAGTTCCCCCGGTACAGATACGCAGTATTTT. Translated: CASSSPGTDTQYF.

CDR3 sequence: CASSSSWVRGDTQYF. The CDR3 region has the DNA TGTGCCAGCAGCTCCAGTTGGGTGAGAGGGGATACGCAGTATTTT. This sequence joins TRBV11-1 and TRBJ2-3; a possible D gene is TRBD2 (5 bases). V lost 4 bases to trimming and J lost 6 bases, with 17 bases between them. The germline gives CDR1 SGHAT, CDR2 FQDESV (reference sequence). This CDR3 is built from 15 residues.

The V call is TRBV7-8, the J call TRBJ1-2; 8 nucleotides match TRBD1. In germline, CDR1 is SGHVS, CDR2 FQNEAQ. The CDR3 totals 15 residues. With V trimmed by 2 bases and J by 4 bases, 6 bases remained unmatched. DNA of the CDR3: TGTGCCAGCAGCTTATATAGAGGACAGGGCTATGGCTACACCTTC. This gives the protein CASSLYRGQGYGYTF.

The CDR3 nucleotides read TGTGCCAGCAGCGTAGGTCACAGCTACGAGCAGTACTTC. Protein sequence: CASSVGHSYEQYF. The chain links TRBV9 to TRBJ2-7; D remains ambiguous. The CDR3 spans 13 residues. Trimming took 0 bases from V and 3 from J, leaving 7 bases between them. In germline, CDR1 is SGDLS, CDR2 YYNGEE.

The CDR3 reads CASSPRGVWGTGELFF. CDR3 DNA: TGTGCCAGCAGCCCCCGGGGAGTGTGGGGCACCGGGGAGCTGTTTTTT. This chain connects TRBV14 to TRBJ2-2, with D maybe TRBD2 (5 bases). V was clipped by 4 bases and J by 4 bases, with 16 bases between them. Germline V gene lookup returns CDR1 SGHDN and CDR2 FVKESK. The CDR3 runs to 16 residues.

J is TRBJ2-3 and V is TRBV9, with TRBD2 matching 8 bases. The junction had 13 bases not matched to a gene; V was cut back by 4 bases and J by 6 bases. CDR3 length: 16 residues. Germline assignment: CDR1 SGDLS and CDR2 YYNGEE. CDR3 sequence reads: CASSLRRSGGGDTQYF. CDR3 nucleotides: TGTGCCAGCAGCTTGAGGCGGAGCGGGGGTGGTGATACGCAGTATTTT.

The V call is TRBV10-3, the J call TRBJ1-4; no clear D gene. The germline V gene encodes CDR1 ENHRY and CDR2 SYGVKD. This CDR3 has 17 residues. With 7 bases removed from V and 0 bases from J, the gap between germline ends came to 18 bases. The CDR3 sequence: CAIKSGGGRSTNEKLFF. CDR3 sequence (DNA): TGTGCCATCAAAAGCGGAGGCGGTCGATCAACTAATGAAAAACTGTTTTTT.